The source of this T cell receptor (beta chain) is a study of cytomegalovirus exposure and HLA in healthy donors. Study at large: As an earlier analysis found, 150 million to 200 million T cells yielded about 100 million unique TCR beta sequences.

The CDR3 loop spans 18 amino acids. V was clipped by 3 bases and J by 0 bases; unmatched bases: 14. Germline CDR1 and CDR2: ENHRY and SYGVKD. PCR amplification relied on 60 Vbeta primers (plus 13 Jbeta primers). Clones were read by immunoSEQ multiplex PCR, and TCRdb kept only the in-frame ones, dropping some. This table holds fewer than 250,000 clones, approximately 80% found once. This sequence was found in a man in his forties in good health and CMV-seropositive. Source material: PBMCs. This chain links TRBV10-3 with TRBJ2-7; 7 bases fit TRBD2. In DNA form, the CDR3 reads TGTGCCATCAGTGATAGTCTTATCGGGGGGTCCCCCTCCTACGAGCAGTACTTC. This codes for CAISDSLIGGSPSYEQYF.